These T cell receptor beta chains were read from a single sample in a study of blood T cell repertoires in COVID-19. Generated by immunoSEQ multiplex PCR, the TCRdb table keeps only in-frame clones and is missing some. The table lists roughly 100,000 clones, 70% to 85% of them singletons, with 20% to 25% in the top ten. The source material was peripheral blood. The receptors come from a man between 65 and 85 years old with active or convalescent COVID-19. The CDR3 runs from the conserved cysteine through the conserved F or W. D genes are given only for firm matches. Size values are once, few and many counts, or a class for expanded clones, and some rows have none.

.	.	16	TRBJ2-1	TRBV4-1	TGCGCCAGCAGCCAAGGGCCAACCGCCCCCTACAATGAGCAGTTCTTC	CASSQGPTAPYNEQFF
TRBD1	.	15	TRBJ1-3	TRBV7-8	TGTGCCAGCAGCTTCGGACAGGGGGGTGGAAACACCATATATTTT	CASSFGQGGGNTIYF
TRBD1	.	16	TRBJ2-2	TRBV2	TGTGCCAGCAGTCGGGGGACAGGGTCGAACACCGGGGAGCTGTTTTTT	CASSRGTGSNTGELFF
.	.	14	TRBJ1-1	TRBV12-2	TGTGCAAGTCGCTCGGGACAGGGGAACACTGAAGCTTTCTTT	CASRSGQGNTEAFF
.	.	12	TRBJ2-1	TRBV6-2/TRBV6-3	TGTGCCAGCAGTTTCGCGTTTGGTGGGCAGTTCTTC	CASSFAFGGQFF
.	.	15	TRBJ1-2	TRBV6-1	TGTGCCAGCAGTGAACCTGAGGCCATCCTCTATGGCTACACCTTC	CASSEPEAILYGYTF
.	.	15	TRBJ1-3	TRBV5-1	TGCGCCAGCAGCTCCTCAGGGACATTCGGAAACACCATATATTTT	CASSSSGTFGNTIYF
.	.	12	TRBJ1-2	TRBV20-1	TGCAGTGCTAGTCTAGGAGGGGTAGGCTACACCTTC	CSASLGGVGYTF
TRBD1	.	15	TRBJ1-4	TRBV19	TGTGCCAGCACCGACAGGGGAAGAACTAATGAAAAACTGTTTTTT	CASTDRGRTNEKLFF
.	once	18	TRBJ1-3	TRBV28	TGTGCCAGCATCCTAGATTTGAGGGAAGGGTATCCTGGAAACACCATATATTTT	CASILDLREGYPGNTIYF
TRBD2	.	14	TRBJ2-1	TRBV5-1	TGCGCCAGCAGCCCGGGGGTAGCGGGAAATGAGCAGTTCTTC	CASSPGVAGNEQFF
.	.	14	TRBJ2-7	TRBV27	TGTGCCAGCAGTTTGTCCCCGGGGTTCTACGAGCAGTACTTC	CASSLSPGFYEQYF
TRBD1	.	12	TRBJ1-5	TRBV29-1	TGCAGCGTTGCAGGGGGGAATCAGCCCCAGCATTTT	CSVAGGNQPQHF
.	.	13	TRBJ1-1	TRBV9	TGTGCCAGCAGTTCGAGGGGGTACACTGAAGCTTTCTTT	CASSSRGYTEAFF
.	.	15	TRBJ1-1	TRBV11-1	TGTGCCAGCAGCTTAGCGGTGGACAGTTACACTGAAGCTTTCTTT	CASSLAVDSYTEAFF
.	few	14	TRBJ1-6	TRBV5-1	TGCGCCAGCAGCGCCCGGACAGATAATTCACCCCTCCACTTT	CASSARTDNSPLHF
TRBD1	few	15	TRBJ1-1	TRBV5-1	TGCGCCAGCAGCTTTTTAGCAGGGGGGAACACTGAAGCTTTCTTT	CASSFLAGGNTEAFF
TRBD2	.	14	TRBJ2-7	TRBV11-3	TGTGCCAGCAGCTTTAGCGGGGACTCCTACGAGCAGTACTTC	CASSFSGDSYEQYF
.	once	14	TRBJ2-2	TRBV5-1	TGCGCCAGCAGCATCTACACGGGCACCGGGGAGCTGTTTTTT	CASSIYTGTGELFF
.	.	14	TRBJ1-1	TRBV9	TGTGCCAGCAGCGTAGCCCCCATGAACACTGAAGCTTTCTTT	CASSVAPMNTEAFF
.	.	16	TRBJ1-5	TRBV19	TGTGCCAGTAGTATAGAAAGACACCCCTTAAATCAGCCCCAGCATTTT	CASSIERHPLNQPQHF
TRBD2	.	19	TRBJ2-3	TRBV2	TGTGCCAGCGCCGCGCAGACTAGCGGGGGTTGGTCTAGAACAGATACGCAGTATTTT	CASAAQTSGGWSRTDTQYF
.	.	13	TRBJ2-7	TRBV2	TGTGCCAGGCGGACACCCGTCTCCTACGAGCAGTACTTC	CARRTPVSYEQYF
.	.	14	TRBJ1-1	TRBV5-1	TGCGCCAGCAGCTTGTTTGGGGCGAACACTGAAGCTTTCTTT	CASSLFGANTEAFF
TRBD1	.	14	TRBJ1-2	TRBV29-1	TGCAGCGTTGAAGCAGGGACAGGGGTCGATGGCTACACCTTC	CSVEAGTGVDGYTF
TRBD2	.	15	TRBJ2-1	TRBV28	TGTGCCAGCAGTTTAGGGACTAGCGGTCTATACGAGCAGTTCTTC	CASSLGTSGLYEQFF
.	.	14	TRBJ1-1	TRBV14	TGTGCCAGCAGCCTACAACAGGGTTACACTGAAGCTTTCTTT	CASSLQQGYTEAFF
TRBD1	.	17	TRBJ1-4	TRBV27	TGTGCCAGCAGTCCCCAACCAATGACAGGGAGAAATGAAAAACTGTTTTTT	CASSPQPMTGRNEKLFF
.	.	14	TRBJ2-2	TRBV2	TGTGCCAGCAAGCCAGGAACGAACACCGGGGAGCTGTTTTTT	CASKPGTNTGELFF
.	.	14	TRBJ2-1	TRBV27	TGTGCCAGCAGTTTGACGGGTTCCTACAATGAGCAGTTCTTC	CASSLTGSYNEQFF
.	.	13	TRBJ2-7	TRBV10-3	TGTGCCATCAGCCCCACTGACAGAAGCGAGCAGTACTTC	CAISPTDRSEQYF
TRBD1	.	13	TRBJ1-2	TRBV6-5	TGTGCCAGCAGTTCCCAGGGGGCGCGTGGCTACACCTTC	CASSSQGARGYTF
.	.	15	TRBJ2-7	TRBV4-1	TGCGCCAGCAGCCAAGAACTGAACGCTATGTACGAGCAGTACTTC	CASSQELNAMYEQYF